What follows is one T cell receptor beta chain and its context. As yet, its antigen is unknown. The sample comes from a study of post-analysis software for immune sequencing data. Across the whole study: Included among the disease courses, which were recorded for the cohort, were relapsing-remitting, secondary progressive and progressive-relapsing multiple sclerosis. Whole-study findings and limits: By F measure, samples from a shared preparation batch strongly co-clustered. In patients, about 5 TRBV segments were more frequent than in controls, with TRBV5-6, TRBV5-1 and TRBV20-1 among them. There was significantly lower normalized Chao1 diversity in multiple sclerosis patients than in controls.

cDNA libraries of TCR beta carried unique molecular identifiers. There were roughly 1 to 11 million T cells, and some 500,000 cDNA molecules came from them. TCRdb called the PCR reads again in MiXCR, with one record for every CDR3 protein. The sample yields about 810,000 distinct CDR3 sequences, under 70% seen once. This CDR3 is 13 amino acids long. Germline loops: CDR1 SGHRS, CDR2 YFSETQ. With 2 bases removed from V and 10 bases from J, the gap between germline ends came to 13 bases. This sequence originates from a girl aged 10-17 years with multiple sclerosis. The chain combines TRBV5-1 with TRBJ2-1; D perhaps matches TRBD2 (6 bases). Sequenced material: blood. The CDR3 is CASSLGTRFEQFF. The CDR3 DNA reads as TGCGCCAGCAGCTTAGGGACTCGTTTCGAGCAGTTCTTC.